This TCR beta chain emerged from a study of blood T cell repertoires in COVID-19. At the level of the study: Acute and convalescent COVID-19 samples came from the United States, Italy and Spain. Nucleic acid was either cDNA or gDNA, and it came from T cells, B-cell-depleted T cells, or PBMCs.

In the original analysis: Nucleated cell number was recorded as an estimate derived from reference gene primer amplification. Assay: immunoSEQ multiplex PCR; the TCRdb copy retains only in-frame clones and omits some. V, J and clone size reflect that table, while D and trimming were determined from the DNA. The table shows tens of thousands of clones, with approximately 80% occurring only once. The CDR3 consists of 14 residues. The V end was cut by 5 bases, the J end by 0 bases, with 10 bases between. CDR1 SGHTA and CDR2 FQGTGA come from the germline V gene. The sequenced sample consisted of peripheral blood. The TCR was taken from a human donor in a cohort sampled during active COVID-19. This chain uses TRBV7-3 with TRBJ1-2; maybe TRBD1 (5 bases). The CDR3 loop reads CASSPSGTNYGYTF. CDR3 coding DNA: TGTGCCAGCAGCCCGTCAGGGACTAACTATGGCTACACCTTC.